A selection of T cell receptor beta chains follows, all from one sample in a study of blood T cell repertoires in COVID-19. The repertoire was sequenced with immunoSEQ multiplex PCR; TCRdb's copy has only in-frame clones and lacks some. The repertoire holds roughly 150,000 clones, with about four fifths as singletons. Sequencing input: PBMCs or T cells enriched from blood (not recorded which). These receptors all come from a woman aged 55-69 years who had recovered from COVID-19. Each CDR3 is given with its conserved first and last residue. The D gene is left open where the match is weak. Clone size is given for some rows only: seen once, a few or many times, or a class if the clone is expanded.

d_gene	v_gene	j_gene	abundance	CDR3nt	CDR3aa
.	TRBV6-5	TRBJ1-5	.	TGTGCCAGCAGAGAGGACAAAAGGGGCAATCAGCCCCAGCATTTT	CASREDKRGNQPQHF
.	TRBV4-1	TRBJ1-2	.	TGCGCCAGCAGCCAAGCCGGAGGGACTCACTATGGCTACACCTTC	CASSQAGGTHYGYTF
TRBD2	TRBV11-2	TRBJ2-5	.	TGTGCCAGCAGCTTAGTCCCGGCTAGCGGGGGGAAGGGAGAGACCCAGTACTTC	CASSLVPASGGKGETQYF
TRBD1	TRBV10-3	TRBJ1-5	.	TGTGCCATCAGAGCCGGGACAGGGGAGGCACAGCCCCAGCATTTT	CAIRAGTGEAQPQHF
TRBD1	TRBV18	TRBJ2-1	few	TGTGCCAGCTCGCTCGACAGGGGGCGTGGGAACAATGAGCAGTTCTTC	CASSLDRGRGNNEQFF
TRBD2	TRBV5-5	TRBJ2-3	.	TGTGCCAGCAGCTTGGGACTAGCGGGTAGCACAGATACGCAGTATTTT	CASSLGLAGSTDTQYF
.	TRBV6-4	TRBJ2-7	.	TGTGCCAGCAGCGAGGGGCCGATAGCGGACACCACTGAGCAGTACTTC	CASSEGPIADTTEQYF
.	TRBV28	TRBJ1-4	.	TGTGCCAGCAGTTTCAGGGTACACGAAAAACTGTTTTTT	CASSFRVHEKLFF
.	TRBV27	TRBJ2-7	few	TGTGCCAGCAGTTTAGCGGGACAGCCCTACGAGCAGTACTTC	CASSLAGQPYEQYF
TRBD1	TRBV10-3	TRBJ2-1	.	TGTGCCATCAGTGTTCAGGGGGCGAGTGAGCAGTTCTTC	CAISVQGASEQFF
TRBD2	TRBV19	TRBJ2-1	.	TGTGCCAGTAGTAGCGGGGGAAGGTACAATGAGCAGTTCTTC	CASSSGGRYNEQFF
.	TRBV24-1	TRBJ1-2	.	TGTGCCACCAGTGAGAGGACAGCGAACTATGGCTACACCTTC	CATSERTANYGYTF
TRBD2	TRBV9	TRBJ2-1	.	TGTGCCAGCAGCGCTCTAGCGGGGCCCCGGAATGAGCAGTTCTTC	CASSALAGPRNEQFF
.	TRBV7-6	TRBJ2-3	.	TGTGCCAGCAGCTTAGTATCAGATACGCAGTATTTT	CASSLVSDTQYF
TRBD1	TRBV7-8	TRBJ1-6	.	TGTGCCAGCAGCCCAGGGACAGGGAGTTCCGGTTCACCCCTCCACTTT	CASSPGTGSSGSPLHF
.	TRBV6-5	TRBJ1-5	.	TGTGCCGGCGGTCAGGGGACGGGCAATCAGCCCCAGCATTTT	CAGGQGTGNQPQHF
TRBD2	TRBV9	TRBJ2-7	.	TGTGCCAGCAGCGTAGGACTCGGCGGGGGGGCCTTCTCCTACGAGCAGTACTTC	CASSVGLGGGAFSYEQYF
.	TRBV2	TRBJ2-7	.	TGTGCCAGCAACCCCGACAGAAACGAGCAGTACTTC	CASNPDRNEQYF
TRBD2	TRBV10-3	TRBJ2-1	.	TGTGCCATCAGTGGCGGGGGCAATGAGCAGTTCTTC	CAISGGGNEQFF
TRBD2	TRBV10-3	TRBJ2-3	.	TGTGCCATCAGCTTTGGGACTAGCGGGCACACAGATACGCAGTATTTT	CAISFGTSGHTDTQYF
.	TRBV21-1	TRBJ2-7	.	TGTGCCAGCAGCAATCGGTACAGAGAGCAGTACTTC	CASSNRYREQYF
.	TRBV6-5	TRBJ1-1	.	TGTGCCAGCAGTCGGGATTGGAACACTGAAGCTTTCTTT	CASSRDWNTEAFF
.	TRBV4-1	TRBJ2-7	.	TGCGCCAGCAGCCAAGCGGACAGCATCTACGAGCAGTACTTC	CASSQADSIYEQYF
TRBD1	TRBV19	TRBJ2-6	few	TGTGCCAGTAGTATCCGATCTCCAGGGGGCTTCACTGGGGCCAACGTCCTGACTTTC	CASSIRSPGGFTGANVLTF
TRBD1	TRBV18	TRBJ1-2	many	TGTGCCAGCTCACCTTGGGAGGACAGGAACTATGGCTACACCTTC	CASSPWEDRNYGYTF
TRBD1	TRBV15	TRBJ2-3	.	TGTGCCACCAGCAGGGGACAGGGGACAGATACGCAGTATTTT	CATSRGQGTDTQYF